The 26 T cell receptor beta chains reported below all come from one sample, sequenced in a study of CD8 T cells in ankylosing spondylitis. TCRdb passed the 5' RACE reads through MiXCR, listing each CDR3 protein once. This table holds some 130,000 distinct CDR3 sequences, about 6.7% found once. Material: blood, either unsorted or a sorted T cell fraction (not recorded which). The receptors come from a female donor with ankylosing spondylitis or in good health (not recorded which).

This clonotype was seen many times. This rearrangement joins TRBV12-3 or TRBV12-4 to TRBJ1-5; TRBD1 matches 7 bases. The CDR3 runs to 15 residues. Trimming removed 1 base from V and 4 bases from J; junction bases left unmatched: 4. The CDR3 here is CASSLGGGFNQPQHF. CDR3 nucleotide sequence: TGTGCCAGCAGTTTAGGAGGGGGCTTTAATCAGCCCCAGCATTTT.

This clonotype was counted at least ten times. This chain joins TRBV5-1 and TRBJ2-1; 10 bases line up with TRBD2. The germline gives CDR1 SGHRS, CDR2 YFSETQ. CDR3 length: 17 residues. J was trimmed by 5 bases and V by 0 bases; bases with no gene match: 8. The DNA of the CDR3 is TGCGCCAGCAGCTTGGGCCGATCGGGACTAGCGAACAATGAGCAGTTCTTC. Its translation: CASSLGRSGLANNEQFF.

This clonotype was detected many times. The rearrangement joins TRBV5-6 to TRBJ1-2; TRBD1 matches 9 bases. The V segment lost 3 bases and the J segment 3 bases; nucleotides outside the gene matches: 3. The length of the CDR3 is 14 residues. Germline V gene data show CDR1 as SGHDT and CDR2 as YYEEEE. The CDR3 here is CASSSGTGYYGYTF. CDR3 DNA: TGTGCCAGCAGCTCCGGGACAGGGTACTATGGCTACACCTTC. The full variable domain, completed using reference TRBV5-6 and TRBJ1-2, is DAGVTQSPTHLIKTRGQQVTLRCSPKSGHDTVSWYQQALGQGPQFIFQYYEEEERQRGNFPDRFSGHQFPNYSSELNVNALLLGDSALYLCASSSGTGYYGYTFGSGTRLTVV.

This clonotype was detected ten times or more. The rearrangement joins TRBV14 to TRBJ2-2, with 7 bases lining up with TRBD2. The V segment lost 2 bases and the J segment 4 bases; nucleotides outside the gene matches: 4. CDR3 size: 15 residues. Germline V gene lookup returns CDR1 SGHDN and CDR2 FVKESK. For the CDR3, the DNA is TGTGCCAGCAGCCAAATGCGGGGGATCACCGGGGAGCTGTTTTTT. This gives the protein CASSQMRGITGELFF.

In this sample, this clonotype turned up a few times. The V and J genes are TRBV15 and TRBJ2-7; no clear D gene. CDR1 and CDR2 (germline): LNHNV, YYDKDF (reference sequence). V was cut by 0 bases and J by 4 bases, with 13 bases left in between. The CDR3 contains 15 residues. CDR3 amino acids: CATSRDLNRAYEQYF. Written as DNA, the CDR3 is TGTGCCACCAGCAGAGATCTTAATCGGGCATACGAGCAGTACTTC.

This clonotype has at least ten counts. This chain links TRBV5-4 with TRBJ2-1, with 7 nucleotides matching TRBD2. This CDR3 has 15 amino acids. Germline values: CDR1 SGHNT, CDR2 YYREEE (reference sequence). Trimming took 4 bases from V and 0 from J; bases not matched to a gene: 4. CDR3 amino acids: CASSPREGSYNEQFF. In DNA, the CDR3 is TGTGCCAGCAGCCCCAGGGAGGGCTCCTACAATGAGCAGTTCTTC.

This clonotype was seen many times. The rearrangement uses TRBV29-1 and TRBJ2-3; D might be TRBD1 or TRBD2, each matching 6 bases. This CDR3 contains 15 residues. Germline CDR1 reads SQVTM; CDR2 reads ANQGSEA. V lost 2 bases, J lost 5 bases, and 17 bases lay in between. CDR3 protein: CSVELVGGPRDTQYF. The CDR3 coding sequence is TGCAGCGTTGAATTGGTCGGGGGCCCAAGAGATACGCAGTATTTT.

This clonotype showed up many times. CDR3 amino acids: CSARGDNNQPQHF. The CDR3 nucleotides read TGCAGTGCTAGGGGGGACAACAATCAGCCCCAGCATTTT. The V and J genes are TRBV20-1 and TRBJ1-5; perhaps TRBD1 as D (6 bases). This CDR3 has 13 amino acids. V dropped 3 bases and J dropped 3 bases, with 9 bases sitting between them. Germline assignment: CDR1 DFQATT and CDR2 SNEGSKA (reference sequence).

This clonotype was found many times. The chain uses TRBV20-1 and TRBJ2-3, with 8 positions matching TRBD1. The CDR3 is made up of 14 amino acids. CDR1 and CDR2 from the germline V gene are DFQATT and SNEGSKA (reference sequence). The ends lost 8 bases at V and 4 bases at J; junction bases unmatched: 11. As DNA, the CDR3 is TGCAGTTGCGTGGAGGACAGGGAGGCAGATACGCAGTATTTT. Translated, it gives CSCVEDREADTQYF.

Of note for this clonotype: A much bigger clone sits one base away, suggesting this may be a read error. The V and J genes are TRBV7-9 and TRBJ1-2; 9 positions agree with TRBD1. The CDR3 consists of 14 residues. Germline-derived CDR1 and CDR2 are SEHNR and FQNEAQ (reference sequence). The CDR3 loop reads CASSNRGRNYDYTF. The CDR3 region has the DNA TGTGCCAGCAGCAACAGGGGGCGGAACTATGACTACACCTTC.

At least ten counts were recorded for this clonotype. The chain is built from TRBV7-9 and TRBJ1-2; no clear D gene. V was shortened by 4 bases and J by 0 bases, with 15 bases between the two germline ends. The length of the CDR3 is 16 residues. From germline, CDR1 is SEHNR and CDR2 FQNEAQ (reference sequence). In DNA, the CDR3 is TGTGCCAGCAGCTATTCAGTACCAACAGCTAACTATGGCTACACCTTC. The encoded protein is CASSYSVPTANYGYTF. Using reference TRBV7-9 and TRBJ1-2 for the parts outside the CDR3, the full variable domain is DTGVSQNPRHKITKRGQNVTFRCDPISEHNRLYWYRQTLGQGPEFLTYFQNEAQLEKSRLLSDRFSAERPKGSFSTLEIQRTEQGDSAMYLCASSYSVPTANYGYTFGSGTRLTVV.

This clonotype occurred many times. The gene calls are TRBV9 and TRBJ2-1; 7 bases are shared with TRBD2. V shed 0 bases, J shed 7 bases, and the junction held 1 base outside the gene matches. Germline V gives CDR1 SGDLS, CDR2 YYNGEE. The CDR3 sequence is 13 residues long. CDR3 DNA sequence: TGTGCCAGCAGCGTAGATAGCGGGAATGAGCAGTTCTTC. It yields the protein CASSVDSGNEQFF.

This clonotype appeared many times. The genes are TRBV5-1 and TRBJ1-6, with TRBD1 identical over 9 bases. The germline V gene has CDR1 SGHRS and CDR2 YFSETQ. V lost 1 base, J lost 8 bases, and 4 bases stayed unmatched. This CDR3 contains 15 residues. The CDR3: CASSLTGGKDSPLHF. Written as DNA, the CDR3 is TGCGCCAGCAGCTTGACAGGGGGCAAGGATTCACCCCTCCACTTT. Variable domain in full (rest from reference TRBV5-1 and TRBJ1-6): KAGVTQTPRYLIKTRGQQVTLSCSPISGHRSVSWYQQTPGQGLQFLFEYFSETQRNKGNFPGRFSGRQFSNSRSEMNVSTLELGDSALYLCASSLTGGKDSPLHFGNGTRLTVT.

The table lists this clonotype with many counts. The CDR3 DNA sequence: TGTGCCAGCAGCCGCGGAACACCCAATTCACCCCTCCACTTT. Protein product: CASSRGTPNSPLHF. This chain connects TRBV6-1 to TRBJ1-6; no clear D gene. CDR3 length equals 14 residues. Between the trimmed V and J ends, which lost 6 bases and 7 bases, there was a span of 13 bases. The V gene's germline CDR1 is MNHNS and CDR2 SASEGT.

This clonotype occurred many times. The chain joins TRBV12-3 or TRBV12-4 to TRBJ1-4; D gene unclear. V lost 1 base and J lost 8, with 8 bases in between. The CDR3 loop spans 13 amino acids. The CDR3 bases are TGTGCCAGCAGTTTAGTGGAGGGCGAAAAACTGTTTTTT. It translates to CASSLVEGEKLFF.

This clonotype was seen at least ten times. The chain combines TRBV5-1 with TRBJ2-5; 7 positions agree with TRBD1. The ends lost 4 bases at V and 3 bases at J; junction bases unmatched: 9. This CDR3 is 15 amino acids long. Germline V gives CDR1 SGHRS, CDR2 YFSETQ. CDR3 nucleotides: TGCGCCAGCAGCAACGGGGACAGACTTAAAGAGACCCAGTACTTC. Translating it yields CASSNGDRLKETQYF.

In this sample, this clonotype turned up many times. The rearrangement links TRBV20-1 to TRBJ2-1; TRBD2 matches at 12 bases. Germline V gene data show CDR1 as DFQATT and CDR2 as SNEGSKA (reference sequence). V was clipped by 0 bases and J by 0 bases; unmatched bases: 9. The CDR3 is 19 amino acids. CDR3 region: CSARERTSGVQSSYNEQFF. CDR3 DNA sequence: TGCAGTGCTAGAGAGAGGACTAGCGGGGTGCAGAGCTCCTACAATGAGCAGTTCTTC.

The table lists this clonotype with a few counts. V and J are TRBV5-1 and TRBJ1-2, with 8 positions matching TRBD1. This CDR3 comprises 14 residues. With V trimmed by 0 bases and J by 7 bases, 5 bases remained unmatched. Germline values: CDR1 SGHRS, CDR2 YFSETQ. The CDR3 region has the DNA TGCGCCAGCAGCTTGGCCGACAGGGGAAGTGGCTACACCTTC. This gives the protein CASSLADRGSGYTF.

This clonotype was seen repeatedly, ten times or more. The chain couples TRBV6-2 or TRBV6-3 to TRBJ1-2; no clear D gene. Germline-derived CDR1 and CDR2 are MNHEY and SVGEGT. CDR3 length equals 13 residues. V lost 0 bases to trimming and J lost 7 bases, with 9 bases between them. The CDR3: CASSYSSDFGYTF. Written as DNA, the CDR3 is TGTGCCAGCAGTTACTCATCGGATTTTGGCTACACCTTC.

This clonotype came up many times. Written as DNA, the CDR3 is TGTGCCAGCACCGGGGGGAGCGGGGGGCCTTCCTACGAGCAGTACTTC. Its translation: CASTGGSGGPSYEQYF. V usage is TRBV2 and J usage is TRBJ2-7, with 9 positions matching TRBD2. V shed 7 bases, J shed 1 base, and the junction held 11 bases outside the gene matches. The CDR3 consists of 16 residues. Per germline, CDR1 SNHLY and CDR2 FYNNEI.

The sample holds many counts of this clonotype. J is TRBJ1-5 and V is TRBV30, with D maybe TRBD1 (5 bases). CDR3 length equals 14 residues. V was pared by 2 bases and J by 5 bases, with 13 bases between. In germline, CDR1 is GTSNPN, CDR2 SVGIG (reference sequence). CDR3 nucleotide sequence: TGTGCCTGGAGTCCCGGGGGTTTTTATCAGCCCCAGCATTTT. It is translated as CAWSPGGFYQPQHF.

This clonotype was recorded many times. This rearrangement joins TRBV6-1 to TRBJ2-1; a possible D gene is TRBD1 (6 bases). Trimming pared 3 bases from V and 7 bases from J, leaving 13 bases between. The CDR3 has 14 amino acids. Germline lookup yields CDR1 MNHNS and CDR2 SASEGT. The CDR3, as DNA: TGTGCCAGCAGTGACCCAGGGGCGACGAATGAGCAGTTCTTC. Translating it yields CASSDPGATNEQFF.

This clonotype has a count of ten or more. The genes are TRBV3-1 and TRBJ1-2, with TRBD1 identical over 7 bases. Germline V gene sequence: CDR1 LGHDT, CDR2 YNNKEL (reference sequence). Trimming at V came to 4 bases and at J to 8 bases, leaving 7 bases not matched to a gene. This CDR3 has 13 amino acids. The CDR3 nucleotides read TGTGCCAGCAGCCCCACAGGGGCAGGCGGCTACACCTTC. The encoded protein is CASSPTGAGGYTF.

On this clonotype: A read error may explain this, as a much larger clone is one base away. The genes are TRBV6-2 or TRBV6-3 and TRBJ1-4, with D tentatively TRBD1 (6 bases). The CDR3 runs to 14 residues. CDR1 is MNHEY, CDR2 SVGEGT, per germline. This CDR3 reads CVSSPQGRREKLFF. For the CDR3, the DNA is TGTGTCAGCAGTCCCCAGGGGCGTCGGGAAAAACTGTTTTTT.

In its sample, this clonotype was seen many times. V and J are TRBV6-1 and TRBJ1-6, with D unclear. Germline V gene sequence: CDR1 MNHNS, CDR2 SASEGT. The CDR3 spans 13 residues. The ends were cut back, 2 bases at V and 8 bases at J, with 7 bases in the middle. CDR3 nucleotide sequence: TGTGCCAGCAGTGAACGAAATGATTCACCCCTCCACTTT. This codes for CASSERNDSPLHF.

This clonotype showed up many times. The chain couples TRBV5-6 to TRBJ1-4, with 7 positions matching TRBD1. CDR3 length: 15 residues. The V segment lost 0 bases and the J segment 6 bases; nucleotides outside the gene matches: 5. Germline values: CDR1 SGHDT, CDR2 YYEEEE. The CDR3 protein is CASSLVPGGDEKLFF. DNA for the CDR3: TGTGCCAGCAGCTTGGTCCCAGGGGGGGATGAAAAACTGTTTTTT. Full variable domain (outside the CDR3, taken from reference TRBV5-6 and TRBJ1-4): DAGVTQSPTHLIKTRGQQVTLRCSPKSGHDTVSWYQQALGQGPQFIFQYYEEEERQRGNFPDRFSGHQFPNYSSELNVNALLLGDSALYLCASSLVPGGDEKLFFGSGTQLSVL.